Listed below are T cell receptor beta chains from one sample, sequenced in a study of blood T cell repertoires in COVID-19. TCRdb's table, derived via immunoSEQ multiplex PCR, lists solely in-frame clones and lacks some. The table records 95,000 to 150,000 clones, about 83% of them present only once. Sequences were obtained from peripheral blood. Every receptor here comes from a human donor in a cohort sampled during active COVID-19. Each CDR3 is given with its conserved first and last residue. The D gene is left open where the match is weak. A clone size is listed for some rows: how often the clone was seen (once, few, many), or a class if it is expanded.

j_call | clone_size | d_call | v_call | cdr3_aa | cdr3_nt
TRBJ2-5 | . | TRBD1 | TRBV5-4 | CASSPITGGWETQYF | TGTGCCAGCAGCCCGATAACAGGGGGCTGGGAGACCCAGTACTTC
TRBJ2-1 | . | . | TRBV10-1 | CASNRSRAVYNEQFF | TGCGCCAGCAATCGGAGCCGAGCGGTCTACAATGAGCAGTTCTTC
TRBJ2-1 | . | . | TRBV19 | CASSIVSRAFNNEQFF | TGTGCCAGTAGTATTGTATCCAGGGCCTTCAACAATGAGCAGTTCTTC
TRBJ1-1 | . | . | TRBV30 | CAWSVGTAEAFF | TGTGCCTGGAGTGTTGGTACAGCTGAAGCTTTCTTT
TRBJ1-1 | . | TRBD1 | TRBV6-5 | CASSYSLGGLNTEAFF | TGTGCCAGCAGTTACTCGCTAGGGGGCTTGAACACTGAAGCTTTCTTT
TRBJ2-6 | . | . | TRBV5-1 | CASSFGAVRSGANVLTF | TGCGCCAGCAGCTTTGGGGCCGTTAGGTCTGGGGCCAACGTCCTGACTTTC
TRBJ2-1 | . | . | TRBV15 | CATSIGSSYNEQFF | TGTGCCACCAGCATCGGGAGCTCCTACAATGAGCAGTTCTTC
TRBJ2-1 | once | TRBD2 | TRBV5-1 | CASSNPGLADSYNEQFF | TGCGCCAGCAGCAATCCAGGACTAGCGGACTCCTACAATGAGCAGTTCTTC
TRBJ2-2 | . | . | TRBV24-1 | CATSLTGYATGELFF | TGTGCCACCAGTCTGACAGGCTACGCCACCGGGGAGCTGTTTTTT
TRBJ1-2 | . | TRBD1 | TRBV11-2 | CASSLQGGLGYGYTF | TGTGCCAGCAGCTTACAGGGGGGACTAGGCTATGGCTACACCTTC
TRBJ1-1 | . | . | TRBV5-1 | CASSSGQPGAEAFF | TGCGCCAGCAGCTCCGGACAGCCCGGGGCTGAAGCTTTCTTT
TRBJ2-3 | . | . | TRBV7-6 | CASSQNLVTDTQYF | TGTGCCAGCAGCCAAAACCTAGTGACAGATACGCAGTATTTT
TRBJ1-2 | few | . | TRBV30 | CAWSAGIYGYTF | TGTGCCTGGAGTGCGGGGATCTATGGCTACACCTTC
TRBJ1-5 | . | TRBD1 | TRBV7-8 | CASSRTGGSNQPQHF | TGTGCCAGCAGCAGGACAGGCGGTAGCAATCAGCCCCAGCATTTT
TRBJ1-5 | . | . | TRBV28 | CASCPQGGGRQPQHF | TGTGCCAGCTGTCCTCAGGGAGGAGGGCGTCAGCCCCAGCATTTT
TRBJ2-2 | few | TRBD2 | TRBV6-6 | CASSRPGGTSGGAGELFF | TGTGCCAGCAGTCGCCCGGGAGGGACTAGCGGGGGGGCCGGGGAGCTGTTTTTT
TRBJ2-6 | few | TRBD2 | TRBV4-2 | CASSPHRSSGTQGANVLTF | TGTGCCAGCAGCCCTCACCGTAGTAGCGGGACTCAAGGTGCCAACGTCCTGACTTTC
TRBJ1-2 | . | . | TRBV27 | CASSLSFQGGFYGYTF | TGTGCCAGCAGTCTCTCGTTCCAGGGAGGCTTCTATGGCTACACCTTC
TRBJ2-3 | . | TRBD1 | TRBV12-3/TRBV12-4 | CASRDSHTDTQYF | TGTGCCAGCCGGGACAGTCACACAGATACGCAGTATTTT
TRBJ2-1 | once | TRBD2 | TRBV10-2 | CASSNGRANEQFF | TGCGCCAGCAGTAACGGGAGGGCAAATGAGCAGTTCTTC
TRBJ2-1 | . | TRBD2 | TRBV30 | CAWSGRGGYSYNEQFF | TGTGCCTGGAGTGGGCGCGGGGGATACTCCTACAATGAGCAGTTCTTC
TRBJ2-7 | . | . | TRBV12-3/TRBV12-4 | CASSLGGSYEQYF | TGTGCCAGCAGTTTAGGCGGCTCCTACGAGCAGTACTTC
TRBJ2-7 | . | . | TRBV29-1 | CSVEDRGGAAYEQYF | TGCAGCGTTGAAGATCGGGGCGGGGCCGCCTACGAGCAGTACTTC